This TCR beta chain was found in a study of beta chain features in type 1 diabetes. The sequenced template was cDNA made from the entire isolated RNA. Clones were sequenced by immunoSEQ multiplex PCR, and TCRdb holds only the in-frame ones, with some missing. The data show about 240,000 clones, about 30% seen once. General study points: The similarity of naive, central memory and Treg TCRB repertoires appeared greater among patients than among healthy donors. TCRB rearrangement may or may not be influenced by HLA type; here this remained unresolved.

Over 95% purity was reached by all sorted populations. In the case of this clone: The antigen is undetermined.

V lost 4 bases to trimming and J lost 0 bases, with 10 bases between them. Per germline, CDR1 KGHSH and CDR2 LQKENI. The CDR3 length is 15 residues. The chain links TRBV18 to TRBJ2-4; D gene uncertain. The clonotype comes from a man in his thirties or forties in good health. The sample consisted of central memory CD4+ T cells from blood. CDR3 nucleotide sequence: TGTGCCAGCTCACAAAGAGATGTAGCCAAAAACATTCAGTACTTC. As protein: CASSQRDVAKNIQYF.